Presented here are 10 T cell receptor beta chains from one specimen sequenced in a study of cytomegalovirus exposure and HLA in healthy donors. The PCR ran on 60 Vbeta and 13 Jbeta primers. Method: immunoSEQ multiplex PCR; TCRdb's copy keeps in-frame clones and lacks some. The sample lists 150,000 to 200,000 clones, around 76% occurring once. The specimen sequenced was PBMCs. Every receptor here comes from a woman aged 40 to 50 in good health and CMV-seronegative.

The chain links TRBV5-6 to TRBJ2-7; TRBD2 matches at 11 bases. The germline V gene encodes CDR1 SGHDT and CDR2 YYEEEE. The CDR3 consists of 16 residues. Germline trimming cut 0 bases from V and 3 bases from J; bases unmatched to any gene: 5. The chain's CDR3 is CASSLVIAGGIYEQYF. The CDR3 bases are TGTGCCAGCAGCTTGGTTATAGCGGGGGGGATCTACGAGCAGTACTTC.

In this sample, this clone turned up a few times. V usage is TRBV4-2 and J usage is TRBJ2-7; 10 bases are shared with TRBD1. The CDR3 has 15 amino acids. Per the germline V gene, CDR1 is LGHNA and CDR2 is YNFKEQ. V trimming: 0 bases; J trimming: 4 bases; junction bases outside the gene matches: 3. This chain's CDR3 is CASSQETGGLYEQYF. CDR3 in DNA: TGTGCCAGCAGCCAAGAGACAGGGGGCCTTTACGAGCAGTACTTC.

This clone was picked up one time. This sequence joins TRBV7-8 and TRBJ2-1; TRBD2 agrees at 13 bases. J gave up 0 bases and V 4 bases, and 6 bases lay outside the gene matches. This CDR3 comprises 18 residues. Looked up from germline, CDR1 is SGHVS and CDR2 is FQNEAQ. CDR3 nucleotide sequence: TGTGCCAGCAGCTCCGGGACTAGCGGGATGGGCTCCTACAATGAGCAGTTCTTC. The encoded protein is CASSSGTSGMGSYNEQFF.

The chain carries TRBV6-5 and TRBJ2-7, with D hard to call. V was shortened by 0 bases and J by 6 bases, with 3 bases between the two germline ends. The CDR3 length is 11 residues. Germline loops: CDR1 MNHEY, CDR2 SVGAGI. The CDR3 loop is CASSYSGEQYF. The CDR3 DNA reads TGTGCCAGCAGTTACTCCGGCGAGCAGTACTTC.

The V and J genes are TRBV2 and TRBJ1-2; 9 bases are a match to TRBD1. With 6 bases clipped from V and 1 base from J, the junction kept 0 bases outside the gene matches. The CDR3 covers 13 residues. Germline V lookup: CDR1 SNHLY, CDR2 FYNNEI. The CDR3: CASRTGGNYGYTF. DNA of the CDR3: TGTGCCAGCAGGACAGGGGGTAACTATGGCTACACCTTC.

This chain links TRBV27 with TRBJ1-5, with 9 positions matching TRBD1. Germline CDR1 is MNHEY and CDR2 is SMNVEV (reference sequence). The V segment lost 4 bases and the J segment 4 bases; nucleotides outside the gene matches: 2. The CDR3 is made up of 14 amino acids. The CDR3: CASSSQGANQPQHF. For the CDR3, the DNA is TGTGCCAGCAGTTCACAGGGGGCGAATCAGCCCCAGCATTTT.

This clone was counted a few times. The V and J genes are TRBV11-3 and TRBJ2-5, with 14 bases that match TRBD2. CDR3 length: 18 amino acids. In germline, CDR1 is SGHNT, CDR2 YENEEA. Unmatched junction bases numbered 13, after V lost 5 bases and J lost 5 bases. The CDR3 coding sequence is TGTGCCAGCAGCCGGGGACTAGCGGGAGTTGGGGCTTGGGAGACCCAGTACTTC. Amino acids: CASSRGLAGVGAWETQYF.

This chain connects TRBV5-1 to TRBJ2-7; 8 positions match TRBD1. The CDR3 is 15 amino acids. V shed 0 bases, J shed 5 bases, and the junction held 7 bases outside the gene matches. CDR1 is SGHRS, CDR2 YFSETQ, per germline. This chain's CDR3 is CASSLVGGQGNEQYF. CDR3 bases: TGCGCCAGCAGCTTGGTCGGAGGACAGGGCAACGAGCAGTACTTC.

The V gene is TRBV9, the J gene TRBJ1-4; 10 bases match TRBD1. Unmatched junction bases numbered 8, after V lost 4 bases and J lost 8 bases. Germline V CDR1 and CDR2: SGDLS, YYNGEE. The CDR3 contains 15 residues. CDR3 in amino acids: CASSRDRGLGEKLFF. CDR3 DNA: TGTGCCAGCAGCCGGGACAGGGGATTGGGCGAAAAACTGTTTTTT.

This clone appeared once. The rearrangement uses TRBV30 and TRBJ1-1; D is perhaps TRBD1 (6 bases). This CDR3 contains 15 residues. Germline V lookup: CDR1 GTSNPN, CDR2 SVGIG (reference sequence). With 1 base removed from V and 1 base from J, the gap between germline ends came to 13 bases. CDR3 sequence reads: CAWSAADRRNTEAFF. The CDR3, as DNA: TGTGCCTGGAGTGCGGCCGACAGGAGGAACACTGAAGCTTTCTTT.